The next 11 T cell receptor beta chains were all read from a single sample in a study of cytomegalovirus exposure and HLA in healthy donors (dated by TCRdb to 2017 to 2019). The library was made by the immunoSEQ multiplex PCR assay. For the multiplex PCR, a mixture combining 60 forward primers for TCR Vbeta segments and 13 reverse primers for TCR Jbeta segments was used. The clones in this table, taken by TCRdb from immuneACCESS, are in-frame only. Not every clone is retained; where verified, under half of the shortfall comes from an unresolved V gene, and the cause of the rest is unknown. The sample's table covers tens of thousands of clones. The biggest ten clones account for about 0.61% of the sample. The sequencing sample was made of PBMCs. These receptors were taken from a man in his fifties in good health and CMV-seronegative.

The chain recombines TRBV28 with TRBJ2-7; maybe TRBD2 (5 bases). The CDR3 contains 16 residues. V lost 1 base and J 6 bases, leaving 19 bases between the germline ends. CDR1 and CDR2 (germline): MDHEN, SYDVKM. The CDR3 DNA follows: TGTGCCAGCAGTTTATTGGAGGCCCGAGACCCCCTCGAGCAGTACTTC. Its protein product is CASSLLEARDPLEQYF.

The chain is built from TRBV2 and TRBJ1-6; D remains ambiguous. The CDR3 contains 11 residues. Looked up from germline, CDR1 is SNHLY and CDR2 is FYNNEI. V lost 8 bases to trimming and J lost 11 bases, with 10 bases between them. CDR3 nucleotide sequence: TGTGCCAGCTCCGGAGGGACACCCCTCCACTTT. It specifies CASSGGTPLHF.

CDR3 DNA: TGTGCCAGCAGTTTGGGCGGGGGGATAGATACGCAGTATTTT. This translates into CASSLGGGIDTQYF. This rearrangement joins TRBV28 to TRBJ2-3; 8 bases align to TRBD2. This CDR3 comprises 14 residues. The trim removed 3 bases at V and 5 bases at J, leaving 4 bases unmatched. The germline gives CDR1 MDHEN, CDR2 SYDVKM.

The rearrangement uses TRBV4-2 and TRBJ2-1, with 10 bases aligning to TRBD2. CDR1 and CDR2 (germline): LGHNA, YNFKEQ. Trimming at V came to 4 bases and at J to 6 bases, leaving 6 bases not matched to a gene. The CDR3 consists of 15 residues. CDR3: CASSPSGGASNEQFF. DNA for the CDR3: TGTGCCAGCAGCCCAAGCGGGGGGGCGTCCAATGAGCAGTTCTTC.

The gene calls are TRBV4-1 and TRBJ1-1; D gene ambiguous. The V gene's germline CDR1 is MGHRA and CDR2 YSYEKL. The CDR3 extends over 13 amino acids. The V and J ends lost 6 bases and 0 bases respectively, with 8 bases between them. The chain's CDR3 is CASRKTLNTEAFF. The CDR3 coding sequence is TGCGCCAGCAGGAAAACACTGAACACTGAAGCTTTCTTT.

The chain joins TRBV7-9 to TRBJ2-7, with 7 bases aligning to TRBD1. CDR3 length: 15 amino acids. Germline values: CDR1 SEHNR, CDR2 FQNEAQ (reference sequence). Trimming at V came to 6 bases and at J to 6 bases, leaving 14 bases not matched to a gene. The CDR3 DNA follows: TGTGCCAGCAGTTCCGACAGGGAAGACCAGGGCGAGCAGTACTTC. Residues: CASSSDREDQGEQYF.

The genes are TRBV13 and TRBJ2-7, with D tentatively TRBD2 (7 bases). CDR3 length equals 14 residues. Germline CDR1 is PRHDT and CDR2 is FYEKMQ (reference sequence). The V gene lost 1 base and the J gene lost 6 bases, with 13 bases spanning the gap. The CDR3 DNA is TGTGCCAGCAGCTTAGAGGGGGGGTCTCCCGAGCAGTACTTC. It yields the protein CASSLEGGSPEQYF.

V gene TRBV7-3 combines with J gene TRBJ2-1; 7 bases are a match to TRBD1. CDR1 SGHTA and CDR2 FQGTGA come from the germline V gene. After removal of 5 bases from V and 2 bases from J, the junction contained 3 bases not matched to a gene. The CDR3 is 14 residues long. This CDR3 is CASSRGQTYNEQFF. The CDR3 DNA is TGTGCCAGCAGCCGGGGACAGACCTACAATGAGCAGTTCTTC. The variable domain in full, with the rest retrieved from reference TRBV7-3 and TRBJ2-1, is GAGVSQTPSNKVTEKGKYVELRCDPISGHTALYWYRQSLGQGPEFLIYFQGTGAADDSGLPNDRFFAVRPEGSVSTLKIQRTERGDSAVYLCASSRGQTYNEQFFGPGTRLTVL.

The chain carries TRBV7-9 and TRBJ2-7, with D perhaps TRBD1 (6 bases). V gave up 6 bases and J gave up 2 bases, with 14 bases separating them. Germline loops: CDR1 SEHNR, CDR2 FQNEAQ (reference sequence). This CDR3 region has 14 residues. The CDR3, as DNA: TGTGCCAGCAGTGATACGCGGACAGCCTACGAGCAGTACTTC. This sequence encodes CASSDTRTAYEQYF.

Written as DNA, the CDR3 is TGTGCCAGCAGCGTAGCTCTAGCGGGCGATGAGCAGTTCTTC. Translated: CASSVALAGDEQFF. The V and J genes are TRBV9 and TRBJ2-1; 8 bases match TRBD2. Germline assignment: CDR1 SGDLS and CDR2 YYNGEE. CDR3 length: 14 amino acids. V lost 0 bases to trimming and J lost 8 bases; unmatched junction nucleotides: 4.

The gene calls are TRBV5-6 and TRBJ2-2; 9 bases fit TRBD1. V was clipped by 1 base and J by 1 base; unmatched bases: 5. The CDR3 spans 17 residues. Germline loops: CDR1 SGHDT, CDR2 YYEEEE. CDR3 DNA: TGTGCCAGCAGCTTGTTCGGGGACAGGGAGAACACCGGGGAGCTGTTTTTT. Its translation: CASSLFGDRENTGELFF.